This TCR beta chain was captured in a study of T cell repertoires in cytomegalovirus infection. The CDR3 spans 14 residues. The V end was cut by 3 bases, the J end by 0 bases, with 9 bases between. Study-wide findings and caveats: HLA-C-restricted TCR beta clonotypes specific for CMV led the ex vivo response. Accumulated public TCR beta family frequency recognized individuals carrying CMV together with the relevant HLA.

TCRdb redid the calling of the reads with MiXCR, one entry per CDR3 protein. The sample records tens of thousands of distinct CDR3 sequences, over 15% being singletons. In this sample, this clonotype turned up a few times. Its antigen remains unknown. The chain links TRBV12-3 or TRBV12-4 to TRBJ2-7; D remains unclear. The sequencing here drew on CD8+ T cells from cultured PBMCs, taken from culture after CMV antigen stimulation. The sequence derives from a human donor in good health (CMV status not recorded). Some clones in this sample may be carry-over from other donors' samples. CDR3 nucleotide sequence: TGTGCCAGCAGTTTGATGTCCAACTCCTACGAGCAGTACTTC. It codes for CASSLMSNSYEQYF.